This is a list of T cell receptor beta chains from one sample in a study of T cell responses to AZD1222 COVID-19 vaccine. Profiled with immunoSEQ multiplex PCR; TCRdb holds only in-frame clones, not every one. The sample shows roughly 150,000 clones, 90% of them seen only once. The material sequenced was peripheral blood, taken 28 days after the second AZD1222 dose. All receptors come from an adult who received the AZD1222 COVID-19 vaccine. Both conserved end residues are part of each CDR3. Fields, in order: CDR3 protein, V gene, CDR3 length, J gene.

cdr3_aa: CASSLNLIKGNTIYF; v_call: TRBV7-2; cdr3_length: 15; j_call: TRBJ1-3
cdr3_aa: CASSRGLVGSYEQFF; v_call: TRBV19; cdr3_length: 15; j_call: TRBJ2-1
cdr3_aa: CASSISGAVPSGYTF; v_call: TRBV19; cdr3_length: 15; j_call: TRBJ1-2
cdr3_aa: CASSPDQTANEQFF; v_call: TRBV18; cdr3_length: 14; j_call: TRBJ2-1
cdr3_aa: CASSPREGQGNQPQHF; v_call: TRBV18; cdr3_length: 16; j_call: TRBJ1-5
cdr3_aa: CASGLAGAGEQYF; v_call: TRBV28; cdr3_length: 13; j_call: TRBJ2-7
cdr3_aa: CASREGGNYGYTF; v_call: TRBV5-1; cdr3_length: 13; j_call: TRBJ1-2
cdr3_aa: CASSQGRAGGYTF; v_call: TRBV12-3/TRBV12-4; cdr3_length: 13; j_call: TRBJ1-2
cdr3_aa: CASSLKYNEQFF; v_call: TRBV13; cdr3_length: 12; j_call: TRBJ2-1
cdr3_aa: CASSRPGQTTSPLHF; v_call: TRBV7-2; cdr3_length: 15; j_call: TRBJ1-6
cdr3_aa: CASIRAGGSTGELFF; v_call: TRBV6-5; cdr3_length: 15; j_call: TRBJ2-2
cdr3_aa: CASSPTLAAQETQYF; v_call: TRBV10-1; cdr3_length: 15; j_call: TRBJ2-5
cdr3_aa: CASGRDDSYEQYF; v_call: TRBV9; cdr3_length: 13; j_call: TRBJ2-7
cdr3_aa: CASSLWVLGALHF; v_call: TRBV27; cdr3_length: 13; j_call: TRBJ1-6
cdr3_aa: CASSRDRVGEYEQYF; v_call: TRBV4-1; cdr3_length: 15; j_call: TRBJ2-7
cdr3_aa: CASSIDSETQYF; v_call: TRBV19; cdr3_length: 12; j_call: TRBJ2-5
cdr3_aa: CASTPGGRQGEQYF; v_call: TRBV11-2; cdr3_length: 14; j_call: TRBJ2-7